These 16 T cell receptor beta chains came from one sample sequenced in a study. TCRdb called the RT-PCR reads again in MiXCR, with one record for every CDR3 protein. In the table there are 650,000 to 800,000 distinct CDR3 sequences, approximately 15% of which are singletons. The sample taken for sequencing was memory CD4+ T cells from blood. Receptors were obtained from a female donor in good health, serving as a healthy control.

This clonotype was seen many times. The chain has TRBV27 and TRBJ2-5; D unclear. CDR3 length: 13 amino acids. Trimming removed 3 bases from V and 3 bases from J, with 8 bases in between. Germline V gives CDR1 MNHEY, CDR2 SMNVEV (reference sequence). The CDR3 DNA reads TGTGCCAGCAGTTTGAGGCGCGAAGAGACCCAGTACTTC. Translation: CASSLRREETQYF.

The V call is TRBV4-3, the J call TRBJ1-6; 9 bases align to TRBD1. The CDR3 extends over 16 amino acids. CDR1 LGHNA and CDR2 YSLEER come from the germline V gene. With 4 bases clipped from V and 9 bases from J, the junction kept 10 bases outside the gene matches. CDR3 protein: CASSRRPGTGSSPLHF. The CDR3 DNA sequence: TGCGCCAGCAGCCGCCGTCCCGGGACAGGGAGTTCACCCCTCCACTTT.

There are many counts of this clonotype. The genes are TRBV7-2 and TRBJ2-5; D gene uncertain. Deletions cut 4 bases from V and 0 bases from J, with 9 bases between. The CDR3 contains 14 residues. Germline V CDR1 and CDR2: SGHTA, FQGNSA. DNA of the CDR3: TGTGCCAGCAGCTCGTCAGGCCACCAAGAGACCCAGTACTTC. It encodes CASSSSGHQETQYF.

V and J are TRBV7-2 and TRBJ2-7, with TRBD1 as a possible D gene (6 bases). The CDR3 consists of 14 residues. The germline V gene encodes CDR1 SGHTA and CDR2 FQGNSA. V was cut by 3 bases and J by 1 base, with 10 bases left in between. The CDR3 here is CASSFGRGSYEQYF. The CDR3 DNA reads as TGTGCCAGCAGCTTTGGCAGGGGTTCCTACGAGCAGTACTTC.

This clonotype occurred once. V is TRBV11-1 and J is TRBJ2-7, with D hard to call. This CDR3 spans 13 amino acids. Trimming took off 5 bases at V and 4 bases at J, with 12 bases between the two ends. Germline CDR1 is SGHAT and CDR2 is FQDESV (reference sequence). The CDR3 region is CASSRPNGYEQYF. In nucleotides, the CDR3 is TGTGCCAGCAGCCGCCCGAATGGATACGAGCAGTACTTC. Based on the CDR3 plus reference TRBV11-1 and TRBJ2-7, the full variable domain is EAEVAQSPRYKITEKSQAVAFWCDPISGHATLYWYRQILGQGPELLVQFQDESVVDDSQLPKDRFSAERLKGVDSTLKIQPAELGDSAMYLCASSRPNGYEQYFGPGTRLTVT.

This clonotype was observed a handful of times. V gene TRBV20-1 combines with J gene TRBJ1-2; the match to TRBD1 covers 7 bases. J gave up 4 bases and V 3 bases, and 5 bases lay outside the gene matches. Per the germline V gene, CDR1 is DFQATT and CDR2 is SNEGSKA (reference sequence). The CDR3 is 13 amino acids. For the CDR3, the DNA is TGCAGTGCTAGTCCGACAGGGCTCTATGGCTACACCTTC. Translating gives CSASPTGLYGYTF.

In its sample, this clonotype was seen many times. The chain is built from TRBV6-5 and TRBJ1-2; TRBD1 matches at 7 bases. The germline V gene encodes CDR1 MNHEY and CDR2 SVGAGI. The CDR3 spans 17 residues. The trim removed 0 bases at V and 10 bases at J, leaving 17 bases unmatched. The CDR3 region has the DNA TGTGCCAGCAGTTACTCATATGGCGTAAGGGGACAGCCTACCTACACCTTC. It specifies CASSYSYGVRGQPTYTF.

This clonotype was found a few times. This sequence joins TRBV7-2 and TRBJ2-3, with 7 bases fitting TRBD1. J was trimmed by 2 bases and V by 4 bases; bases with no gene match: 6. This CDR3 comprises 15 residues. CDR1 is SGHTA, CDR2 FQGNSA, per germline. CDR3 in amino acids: CASSSRDRNTDTQYF. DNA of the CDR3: TGTGCCAGCAGCTCTCGGGACAGAAACACAGATACGCAGTATTTT.

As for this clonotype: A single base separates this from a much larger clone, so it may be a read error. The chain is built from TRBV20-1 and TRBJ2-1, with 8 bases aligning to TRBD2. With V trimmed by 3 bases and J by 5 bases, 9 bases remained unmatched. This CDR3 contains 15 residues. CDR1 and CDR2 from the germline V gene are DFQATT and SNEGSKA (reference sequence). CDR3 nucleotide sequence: TGCAGTGCTAGGGGATTGGGACTAGGTAACAATGAGCAGTTCTTC. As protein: CSARGLGLGNNEQFF.

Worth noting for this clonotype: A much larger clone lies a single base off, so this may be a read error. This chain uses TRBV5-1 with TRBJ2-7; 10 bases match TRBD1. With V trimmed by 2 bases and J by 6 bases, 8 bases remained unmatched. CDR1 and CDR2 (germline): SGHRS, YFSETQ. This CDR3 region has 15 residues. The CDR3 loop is CASSFWTGGFVEQYF. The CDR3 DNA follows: TGCGCCAGCAGCTTCTGGACAGGGGGTTTTGTCGAGCAGTACTTC.

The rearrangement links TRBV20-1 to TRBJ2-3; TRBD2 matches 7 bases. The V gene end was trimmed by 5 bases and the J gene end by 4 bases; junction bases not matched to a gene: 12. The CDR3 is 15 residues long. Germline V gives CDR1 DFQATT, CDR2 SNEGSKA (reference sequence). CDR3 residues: CSALRGGDLADTQYF. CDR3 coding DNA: TGCAGTGCTCTACGGGGAGGGGATCTGGCAGATACGCAGTATTTT.

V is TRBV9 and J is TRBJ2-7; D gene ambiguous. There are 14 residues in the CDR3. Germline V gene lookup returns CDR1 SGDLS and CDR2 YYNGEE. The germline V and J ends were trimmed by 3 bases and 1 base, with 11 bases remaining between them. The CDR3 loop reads CASSARAESYEQYF. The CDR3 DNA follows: TGTGCCAGCAGCGCCCGGGCGGAGTCCTACGAGCAGTACTTC.

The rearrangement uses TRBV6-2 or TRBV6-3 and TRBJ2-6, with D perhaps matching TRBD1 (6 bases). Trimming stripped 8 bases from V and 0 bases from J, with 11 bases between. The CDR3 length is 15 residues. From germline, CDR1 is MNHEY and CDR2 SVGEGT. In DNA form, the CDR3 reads TGTGCCAGCCACCCACAGGGCTCTGGGGCCAACGTCCTGACTTTC. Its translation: CASHPQGSGANVLTF.

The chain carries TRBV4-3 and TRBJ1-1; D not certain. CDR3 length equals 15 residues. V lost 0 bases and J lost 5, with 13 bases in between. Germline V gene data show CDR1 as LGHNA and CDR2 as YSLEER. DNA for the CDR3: TGCGCCAGCAGCCAAGATGGCAGGCCTGGTACTGAAGCTTTCTTT. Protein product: CASSQDGRPGTEAFF.

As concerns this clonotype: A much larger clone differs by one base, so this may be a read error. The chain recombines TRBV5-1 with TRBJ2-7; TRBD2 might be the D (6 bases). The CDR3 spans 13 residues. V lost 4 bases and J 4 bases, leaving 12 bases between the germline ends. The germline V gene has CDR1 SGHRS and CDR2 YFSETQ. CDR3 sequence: CASSTARGYEQYF. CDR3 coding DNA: TGCGCCAGCAGCACGGCGCGGGGTTACGAGCAGTACTTC.

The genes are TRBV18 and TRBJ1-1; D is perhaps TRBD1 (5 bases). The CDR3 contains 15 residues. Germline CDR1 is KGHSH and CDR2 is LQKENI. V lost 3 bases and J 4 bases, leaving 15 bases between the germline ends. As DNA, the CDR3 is TGTGCCAGCTCACCCCAATCCGGACACGGCACTGAAGCTTTCTTT. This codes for CASSPQSGHGTEAFF.